These 12 T cell receptor beta chains share one sample of origin, sequenced in a study of T cell repertoires in cytomegalovirus infection. TCRdb called the reads again in MiXCR, with one record for every CDR3 protein. This sample yields some 920,000 distinct CDR3 sequences, of which 30% to 40% are seen a single time; under 15% belongs to the top ten. For these receptors, no antigen is known. The sequencing used cultured CD8+ T cells from PBMCs, collected from culture after CMV antigen stimulation. The source is a human donor in good health (CMV status not recorded). Some clones in this sample may be carry-over from other donors' samples.

V gene TRBV19 combines with J gene TRBJ2-1; 7 bases line up with TRBD2. V trimming: 6 bases; J trimming: 6 bases; junction bases outside the gene matches: 8. CDR3 size: 14 residues. The germline V gene has CDR1 LNHDA and CDR2 SQIVND (reference sequence). The DNA of the CDR3 is TGTGCCAGTAGATGGCGGGGGAGCGGCAATGAGCAGTTCTTC. This codes for CASRWRGSGNEQFF.

This clonotype has just a few counts. V and J are TRBV19 and TRBJ1-5; D remains unclear. The CDR3 loop spans 14 amino acids. The germline CDR1 and CDR2 sequences are LNHDA and SQIVND (reference sequence). V lost 6 bases and J 2 bases, leaving 11 bases between the germline ends. For the CDR3, the DNA is TGTGCCAGTAGGAACTTAGCGGGCAATCAGCCCCAGCATTTT. It is translated as CASRNLAGNQPQHF.

A few counts support this clonotype. The chain employs TRBV28 and TRBJ1-6; D perhaps matches TRBD1 (6 bases). Germline lookup yields CDR1 MDHEN and CDR2 SYDVKM. The V end lost 8 bases, the J end lost 8 bases, and 13 bases lay between the germline ends. This CDR3 region has 13 residues. The CDR3 here is CASGRDIYSPLHF. The CDR3 nucleotides are TGTGCCAGCGGCCGGGACATTTATTCACCCCTCCACTTT.

This clonotype was counted only a few times. V gene TRBV5-6 combines with J gene TRBJ2-1; a possible D gene is TRBD1 (5 bases). Germline V gene lookup returns CDR1 SGHDT and CDR2 YYEEEE. There are 15 residues in the CDR3. V shed 6 bases and J shed 9 bases, with 22 bases lying between them. CDR3 amino acids: CASTPFDRAKFEQFF. Here the CDR3 DNA reads TGTGCCAGCACCCCTTTTGACAGAGCGAAATTTGAGCAGTTCTTC.

The genes are TRBV18 and TRBJ2-5; 11 nucleotides align to TRBD1. The germline CDR1 and CDR2 sequences are KGHSH and LQKENI. J gave up 5 bases and V 3 bases, and 8 bases lay outside the gene matches. This CDR3 has 16 amino acids. This chain's CDR3 is CASSPADRGLSETQYF. In DNA form, the CDR3 reads TGTGCCAGCTCACCCGCGGACAGGGGGCTATCTGAGACCCAGTACTTC.

J is TRBJ2-7 and V is TRBV6-2 or TRBV6-3; tentatively, D is TRBD1 (6 bases). This CDR3 has 14 residues. The germline CDR1 and CDR2 sequences are MNHEY and SVGEGT. Trimming took off 7 bases at V and 3 bases at J, with 16 bases between the two ends. The CDR3 DNA follows: TGTGCCAGCAAGCAACAGGGCGGTTACTACGAGCAGTACGTC. Encoded protein: CASKQQGGYYEQYV.

This chain joins TRBV6-6 and TRBJ2-4; D might be TRBD2 (5 bases). Trimming took off 5 bases at V and 0 bases at J, with 20 bases between the two ends. The V gene's germline CDR1 is MNHNY and CDR2 SVGAGI (reference sequence). The CDR3 is 18 residues long. CDR3 sequence: CASSERSPEELAKNIQYF. DNA for the CDR3: TGTGCCAGCAGTGAGAGGAGTCCGGAGGAGCTAGCCAAAAACATTCAGTACTTC.

Details on this clonotype: One junction end does not reproduce the germline sequence, and a read error may be involved. This chain links TRBV7-9 with TRBJ1-3; D gene uncertain. Germline assignment: CDR1 SEHNR and CDR2 FQNEAQ (reference sequence). There are 12 residues in the CDR3. The CDR3 is CASSLGRFGAIF. CDR3 DNA: TGTGCCAGCAGCTTGGGCAGATTCGGTGCCATTTTT.

The rearrangement joins TRBV29-1 to TRBJ2-3; 12 nucleotides align to TRBD2. V lost 1 base, J lost 1 base, and 3 bases stayed unmatched. The CDR3 loop spans 16 amino acids. CDR1 is SQVTM, CDR2 ANQGSEA, per germline. CDR3 coding DNA: TGCAGCGTTGAAGGACTAGCGGGGGCCCGCACAGATACGCAGTATTTT. It is translated as CSVEGLAGARTDTQYF.

In its sample, this clonotype was seen many times. This chain uses TRBV12-3 or TRBV12-4 with TRBJ1-2; D might be TRBD1 (6 bases). This CDR3 is built from 14 residues. Trimming removed 8 bases from V and 4 bases from J, with 17 bases in between. CDR3 in DNA: TGTGCCAGCTCTCTGACAGGATTCTTCTATGGCTACACCTTC. Its protein is CASSLTGFFYGYTF.

V gene TRBV9 combines with J gene TRBJ2-1; TRBD2 agrees at 7 bases. Germline V lookup: CDR1 SGDLS, CDR2 YYNGEE. The length of the CDR3 is 17 residues. V shed 4 bases, J shed 0 bases, and the junction held 10 bases outside the gene matches. This CDR3 reads CASSFFSGGSSYNEQFF. CDR3 nucleotides: TGTGCCAGCAGCTTCTTTTCCGGGGGGAGCTCCTACAATGAGCAGTTCTTC.

This clonotype was detected a few times. V usage is TRBV10-2 and J usage is TRBJ2-1; perhaps TRBD2 as D (7 bases). This CDR3 comprises 15 residues. With 8 bases removed from V and 1 base from J, the gap between germline ends came to 15 bases. Germline V gene lookup returns CDR1 WSHSY and CDR2 SAAADI. The CDR3 DNA is TGCGCCAGCGGCCTCGGGGGGCCTTCCTACAATGAGCAGTTCTTC. Translated: CASGLGGPSYNEQFF.